Shown below are 12 T cell receptor beta chains from a single sample sequenced in a study of blood T cell repertoires in COVID-19. The assay was immunoSEQ multiplex PCR, and TCRdb's table has in-frame clones only and misses some. This table has roughly 81,000 clones, roughly 88% appearing once. Sequencing was performed on peripheral blood. Receptors originate from an elderly woman with COVID-19, enrolled during active disease.

J is TRBJ2-3 and V is TRBV5-1; 9 positions agree with TRBD2. Germline trimming cut 3 bases from V and 2 bases from J; bases unmatched to any gene: 4. There are 15 residues in the CDR3. Germline loops: CDR1 SGHRS, CDR2 YFSETQ. CDR3 sequence: CASSWGLADTDTQYF. The CDR3 DNA reads TGCGCCAGCAGCTGGGGACTAGCCGACACAGATACGCAGTATTTT.

CDR3 bases: TGTGCCAGCAGCTTGAGCCCCTACAATGAGCAGTTCTTC. This codes for CASSLSPYNEQFF. The chain combines TRBV11-3 with TRBJ2-1, with D unclear. V lost 3 bases and J lost 2, with 5 bases in between. The CDR3 is made up of 13 amino acids. Germline CDR1 is SGHNT and CDR2 is YENEEA.

The chain recombines TRBV3-1 (or the pseudogene TRBV3-2) with TRBJ1-2; possible D gene TRBD1, 5 bases. V shed 6 bases and J shed 2 bases, with 19 bases lying between them. The length of the CDR3 is 16 residues. CDR1 and CDR2 from the germline V gene are LGHDT and YNNKEL (reference sequence). CDR3 nucleotides: TGTGCCAGCAGATCAGTTGCAGGGACTGTGAACTATGGCTACACCTTC. Translating it yields CASRSVAGTVNYGYTF.

The chain recombines TRBV18 with TRBJ2-1; 9 bases match TRBD2. There are 19 residues in the CDR3. Germline V lookup: CDR1 KGHSH, CDR2 LQKENI. The trim removed 4 bases at V and 2 bases at J, leaving 15 bases unmatched. CDR3 residues: CASSLIEKGASGTYNEQFF. The DNA of the CDR3 is TGTGCCAGCTCACTGATTGAGAAGGGGGCTAGCGGGACCTACAATGAGCAGTTCTTC.

The V call is TRBV27, the J call TRBJ2-2; tentative D call: TRBD2 (6 bases). CDR1 MNHEY and CDR2 SMNVEV come from the germline V gene (reference sequence). Trimming took 2 bases from V and 5 from J, leaving 9 bases between them. The CDR3 length is 14 residues. CDR3 sequence (DNA): TGTGCCAGCAGTTTAGTGGCGGGGACCGGGGAGCTGTTTTTT. Its translation: CASSLVAGTGELFF.

The rearrangement links TRBV6-5 to TRBJ2-4; no firm D call. The CDR3 totals 14 residues. V was cut by 7 bases and J by 0 bases, with 10 bases left in between. Per the germline V gene, CDR1 is MNHEY and CDR2 is SVGAGI. In DNA, the CDR3 is TGTGCCAGCATGACGACACCAGCCAAAAACATTCAGTACTTC. Its protein is CASMTTPAKNIQYF.

This clone has a single count. The chain combines TRBV27 with TRBJ2-4; no clear D gene. This CDR3 region has 15 residues. CDR1 is MNHEY and CDR2 is SMNVEV in the germline V gene (reference sequence). V shed 6 bases and J shed 3 bases, with 15 bases lying between them. The CDR3 reads CASRAEVFSKNIQYF. CDR3 DNA sequence: TGTGCCAGCAGGGCCGAGGTTTTTAGCAAAAACATTCAGTACTTC.

The chain uses TRBV18 and TRBJ2-7, with 11 bases aligning to TRBD2. CDR1 is KGHSH and CDR2 is LQKENI in the germline V gene. V trimming: 4 bases; J trimming: 6 bases; junction bases outside the gene matches: 2. CDR3 length equals 13 residues. CDR3: CASSLAGGPEQYF. CDR3 DNA: TGTGCCAGCTCACTAGCGGGGGGGCCCGAGCAGTACTTC.

The CDR3 DNA reads TGTGCCAGCAGCTCGACAGGTTTCGCCTACGAGCAGTACTTC. Translating gives CASSSTGFAYEQYF. The genes are TRBV6-2 or TRBV6-3 and TRBJ2-7; D is perhaps TRBD1 (6 bases). Germline assignment: CDR1 MNHEY and CDR2 SVGEGT. V was shortened by 6 bases and J by 2 bases, with 14 bases between the two germline ends. The CDR3 is 14 residues long.

This clone occurred once. V is TRBV28 and J is TRBJ2-7, with 11 positions matching TRBD1. The CDR3 is made up of 15 amino acids. CDR1 MDHEN and CDR2 SYDVKM come from the germline V gene. The V gene end was trimmed by 3 bases and the J gene end by 3 bases; junction bases not matched to a gene: 4. The CDR3 is CASSFQGTGGYEQYF. The CDR3 DNA reads TGTGCCAGCAGTTTTCAAGGGACAGGGGGCTACGAGCAGTACTTC.

The chain links TRBV15 to TRBJ1-4; D is ambiguous. The CDR3 loop spans 14 amino acids. The germline gives CDR1 LNHNV, CDR2 YYDKDF (reference sequence). Trimming took 5 bases from V and 7 from J, leaving 14 bases between them. The chain's CDR3 is CATSVEGFGEKLFF. CDR3 bases: TGTGCCACCAGCGTGGAGGGTTTTGGTGAAAAACTGTTTTTT.

The CDR3 DNA is TGTGCCAGCAAGATTAGCGGGAACTCCTACAATGAGCAGTTCTTC. This codes for CASKISGNSYNEQFF. This chain joins TRBV28 and TRBJ2-1; TRBD2 matches 8 bases. The germline CDR1 and CDR2 sequences are MDHEN and SYDVKM. V gave up 7 bases and J gave up 0 bases; unmatched junction bases: 5. The CDR3 runs to 15 residues.